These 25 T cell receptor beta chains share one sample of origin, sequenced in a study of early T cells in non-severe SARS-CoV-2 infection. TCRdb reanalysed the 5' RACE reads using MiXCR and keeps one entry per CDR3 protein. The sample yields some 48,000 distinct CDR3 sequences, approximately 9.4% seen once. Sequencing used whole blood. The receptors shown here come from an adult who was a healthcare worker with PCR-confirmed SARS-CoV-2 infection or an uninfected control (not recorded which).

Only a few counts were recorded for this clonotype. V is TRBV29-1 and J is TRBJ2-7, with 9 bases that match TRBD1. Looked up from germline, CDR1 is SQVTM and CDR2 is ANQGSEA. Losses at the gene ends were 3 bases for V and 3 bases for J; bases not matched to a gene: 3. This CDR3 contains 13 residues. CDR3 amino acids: CSVDVDRGYEQYF. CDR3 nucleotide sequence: TGCAGCGTTGATGTGGACAGGGGCTACGAGCAGTACTTC.

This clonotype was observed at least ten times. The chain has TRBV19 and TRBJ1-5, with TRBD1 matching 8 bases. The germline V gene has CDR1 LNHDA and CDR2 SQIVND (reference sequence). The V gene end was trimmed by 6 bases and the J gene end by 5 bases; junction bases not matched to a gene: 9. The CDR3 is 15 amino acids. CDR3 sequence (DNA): TGTGCCAGTAGATGGGCAGGGGGCTCGCATCAGCCCCAGCATTTT. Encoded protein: CASRWAGGSHQPQHF.

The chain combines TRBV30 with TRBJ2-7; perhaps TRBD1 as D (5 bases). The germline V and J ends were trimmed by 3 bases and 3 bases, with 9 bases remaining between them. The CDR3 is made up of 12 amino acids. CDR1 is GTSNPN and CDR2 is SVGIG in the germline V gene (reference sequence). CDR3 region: CAWSAQGYEQYF. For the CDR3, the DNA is TGTGCCTGGAGCGCCCAGGGCTACGAGCAGTACTTC.

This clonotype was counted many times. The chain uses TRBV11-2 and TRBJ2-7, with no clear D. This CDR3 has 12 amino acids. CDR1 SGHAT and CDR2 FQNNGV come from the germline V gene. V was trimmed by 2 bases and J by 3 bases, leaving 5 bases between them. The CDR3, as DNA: TGTGCCAGCAGCTTACGTGTCTACGAGCAGTACTTC. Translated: CASSLRVYEQYF.

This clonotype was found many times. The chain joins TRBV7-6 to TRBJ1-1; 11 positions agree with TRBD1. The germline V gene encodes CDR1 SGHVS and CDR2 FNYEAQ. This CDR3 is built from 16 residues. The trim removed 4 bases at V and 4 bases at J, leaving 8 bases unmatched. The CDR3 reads CASSSKAGTGGTEAFF. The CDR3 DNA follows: TGTGCCAGCAGCTCAAAGGCGGGGACAGGGGGCACTGAAGCTTTCTTT.

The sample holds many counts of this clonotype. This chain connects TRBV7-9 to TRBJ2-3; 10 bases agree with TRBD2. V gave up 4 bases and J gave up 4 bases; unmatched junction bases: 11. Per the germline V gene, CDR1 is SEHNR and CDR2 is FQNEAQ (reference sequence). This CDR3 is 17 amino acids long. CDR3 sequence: CASSSRLAGAGADTQYF. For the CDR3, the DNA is TGTGCCAGCAGCTCTCGACTAGCGGGTGCGGGCGCAGATACGCAGTATTTT.

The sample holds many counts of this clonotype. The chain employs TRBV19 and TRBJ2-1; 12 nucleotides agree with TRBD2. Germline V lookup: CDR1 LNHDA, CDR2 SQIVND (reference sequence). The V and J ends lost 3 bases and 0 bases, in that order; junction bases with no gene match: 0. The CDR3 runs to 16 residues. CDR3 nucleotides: TGTGCCAGTAGTATGACTAGCGGGAGCTCCTACAATGAGCAGTTCTTC. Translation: CASSMTSGSSYNEQFF.

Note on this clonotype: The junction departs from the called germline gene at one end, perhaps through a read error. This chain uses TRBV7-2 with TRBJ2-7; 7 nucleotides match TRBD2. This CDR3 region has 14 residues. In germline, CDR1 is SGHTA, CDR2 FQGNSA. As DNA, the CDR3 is TGTGTCAGCAGCGACGGACTAGTGCCCTACGAGCAGTACTTC. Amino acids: CVSSDGLVPYEQYF.

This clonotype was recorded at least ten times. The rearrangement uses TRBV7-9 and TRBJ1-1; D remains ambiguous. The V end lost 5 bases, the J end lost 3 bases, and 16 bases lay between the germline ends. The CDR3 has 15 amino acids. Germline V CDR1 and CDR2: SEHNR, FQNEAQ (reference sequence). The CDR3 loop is CASSPPIPRDTEAFF. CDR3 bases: TGTGCCAGCAGCCCCCCGATCCCGAGGGACACTGAAGCTTTCTTT.

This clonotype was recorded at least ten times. CDR3: CASSRLGTGYTEAFF. CDR3 bases: TGTGCCAGCAGCCGACTTGGGACAGGCTACACTGAAGCTTTCTTT. V usage is TRBV12-3 or TRBV12-4 and J usage is TRBJ1-1; 8 bases agree with TRBD1. This CDR3 is 15 amino acids long. V lost 6 bases, J lost 3 bases, and 9 bases stayed unmatched.

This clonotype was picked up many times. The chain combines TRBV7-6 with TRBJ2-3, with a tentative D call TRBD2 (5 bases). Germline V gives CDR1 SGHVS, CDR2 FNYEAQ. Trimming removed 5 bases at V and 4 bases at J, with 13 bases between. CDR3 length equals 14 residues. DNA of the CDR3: TGTGCCAGCAGCCTCGGGGTAGGGCCAGATACGCAGTATTTT. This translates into CASSLGVGPDTQYF.

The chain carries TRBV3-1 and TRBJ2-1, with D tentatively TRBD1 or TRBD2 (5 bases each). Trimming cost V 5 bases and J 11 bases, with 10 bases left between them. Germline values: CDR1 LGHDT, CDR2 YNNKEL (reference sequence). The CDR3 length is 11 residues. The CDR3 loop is CASSVPGQQFF. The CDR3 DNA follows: TGTGCCAGCAGCGTTCCGGGACAGCAGTTCTTC.

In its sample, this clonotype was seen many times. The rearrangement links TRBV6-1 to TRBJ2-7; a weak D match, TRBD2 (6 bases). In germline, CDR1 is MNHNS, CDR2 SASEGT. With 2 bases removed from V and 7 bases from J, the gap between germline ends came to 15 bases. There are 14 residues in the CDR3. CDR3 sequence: CASSEYRGTGEQYF. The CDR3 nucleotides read TGTGCCAGCAGTGAATATCGGGGGACGGGAGAGCAGTACTTC.

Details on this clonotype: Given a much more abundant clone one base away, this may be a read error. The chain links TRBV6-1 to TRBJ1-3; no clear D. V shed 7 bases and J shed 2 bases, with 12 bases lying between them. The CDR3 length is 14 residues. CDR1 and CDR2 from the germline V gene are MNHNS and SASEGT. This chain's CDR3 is CASTSRSPGNTIYF. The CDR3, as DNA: TGTGCCAGCACGTCGCGGAGCCCTGGAAACACCATATATTTT.

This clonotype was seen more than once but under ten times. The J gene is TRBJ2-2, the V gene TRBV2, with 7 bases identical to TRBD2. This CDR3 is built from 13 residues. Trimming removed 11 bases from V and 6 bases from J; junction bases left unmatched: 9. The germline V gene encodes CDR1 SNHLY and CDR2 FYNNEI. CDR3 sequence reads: CAVVAGGPGELFF. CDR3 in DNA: TGTGCCGTTGTAGCGGGCGGCCCCGGGGAGCTGTTTTTT.

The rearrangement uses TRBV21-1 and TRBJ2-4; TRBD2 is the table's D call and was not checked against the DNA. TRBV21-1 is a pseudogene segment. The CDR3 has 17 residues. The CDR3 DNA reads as TGTGCCAGCAGCAATCCGACTAGCGGGAGAGCCAAAAACATTCAGTACTTC. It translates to CASSNPTSGRAKNIQYF.

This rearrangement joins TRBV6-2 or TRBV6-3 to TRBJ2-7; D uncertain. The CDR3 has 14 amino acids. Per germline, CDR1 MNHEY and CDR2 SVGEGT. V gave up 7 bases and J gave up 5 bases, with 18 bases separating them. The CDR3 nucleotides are TGTGCCAGCAAGGAAGGACCCGTGGAGAACGAGCAGTACTTC. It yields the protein CASKEGPVENEQYF.

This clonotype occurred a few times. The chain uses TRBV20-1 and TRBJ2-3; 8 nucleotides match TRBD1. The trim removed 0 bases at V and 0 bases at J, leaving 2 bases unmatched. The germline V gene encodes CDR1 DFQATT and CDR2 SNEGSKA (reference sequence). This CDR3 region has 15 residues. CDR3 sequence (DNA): TGCAGTGCTAGAGATCACAGGGGGAGCACAGATACGCAGTATTTT. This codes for CSARDHRGSTDTQYF.

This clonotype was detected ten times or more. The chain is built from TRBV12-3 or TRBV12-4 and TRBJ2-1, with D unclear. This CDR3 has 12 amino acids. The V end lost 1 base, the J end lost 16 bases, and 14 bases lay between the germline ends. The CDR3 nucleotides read TGTGCCAGCAGTTTAGGACCAGGCGCTAGATTCTTC. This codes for CASSLGPGARFF.

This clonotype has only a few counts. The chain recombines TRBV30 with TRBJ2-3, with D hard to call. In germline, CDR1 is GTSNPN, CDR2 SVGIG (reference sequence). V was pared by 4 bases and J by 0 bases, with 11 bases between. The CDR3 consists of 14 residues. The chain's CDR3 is CAWTTVGSTDTQYF. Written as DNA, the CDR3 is TGTGCCTGGACCACTGTTGGCAGCACAGATACGCAGTATTTT.

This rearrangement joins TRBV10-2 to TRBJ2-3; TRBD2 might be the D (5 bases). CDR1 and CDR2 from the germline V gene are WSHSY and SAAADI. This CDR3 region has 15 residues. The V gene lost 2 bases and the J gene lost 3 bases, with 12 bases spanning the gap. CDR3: CASSERVGRTDTQYF. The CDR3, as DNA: TGCGCCAGCAGTGAGAGGGTAGGGAGAACAGATACGCAGTATTTT.

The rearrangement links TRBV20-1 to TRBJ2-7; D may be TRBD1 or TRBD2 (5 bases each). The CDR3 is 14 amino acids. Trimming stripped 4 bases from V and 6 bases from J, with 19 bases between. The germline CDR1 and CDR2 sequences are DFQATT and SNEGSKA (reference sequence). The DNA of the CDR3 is TGCAGTGCTAAGGGTGGGGTTGGGGACGGCGAGCAGTACTTC. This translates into CSAKGGVGDGEQYF.

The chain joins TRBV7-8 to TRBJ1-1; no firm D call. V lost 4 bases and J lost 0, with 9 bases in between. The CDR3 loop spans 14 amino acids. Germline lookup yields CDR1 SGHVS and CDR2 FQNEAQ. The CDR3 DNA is TGTGCCAGCAGCTACTTGGAGATGAACACTGAAGCTTTCTTT. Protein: CASSYLEMNTEAFF.

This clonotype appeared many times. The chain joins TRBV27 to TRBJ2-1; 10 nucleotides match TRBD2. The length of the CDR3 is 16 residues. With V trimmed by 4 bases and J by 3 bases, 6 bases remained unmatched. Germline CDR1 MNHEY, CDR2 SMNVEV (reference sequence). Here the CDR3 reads CASSWGGLASYNEQFF. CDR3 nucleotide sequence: TGTGCCAGCAGTTGGGGGGGACTAGCGAGCTACAATGAGCAGTTCTTC.

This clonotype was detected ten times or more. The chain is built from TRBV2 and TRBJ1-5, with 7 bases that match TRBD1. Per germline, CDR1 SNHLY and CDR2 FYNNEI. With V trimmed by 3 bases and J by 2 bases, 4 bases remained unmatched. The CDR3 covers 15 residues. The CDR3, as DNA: TGTGCCAGCAGTGAGCAGGGGGGAGGCAATCAGCCCCAGCATTTT. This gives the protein CASSEQGGGNQPQHF.